The sequence of this T cell receptor (beta chain) was determined in a study of persistence of HIV-infected CD4 T cells. The CDR3 has 12 amino acids. Germline values: CDR1 LNHNV, CDR2 YYDKDF (reference sequence). V was trimmed by 4 bases and J by 10 bases, leaving 11 bases between them. This clone was seen only a few times. Its target is unknown. This was the immunoSEQ version 4 assay in survey mode. The protocol was immunoSEQ multiplex PCR, while the TCRdb copy is restricted to in-frame clones and leaves out a portion. The profile shows 35,000 to 45,000 clones, 88% of them singletons. Nonspecific anti-CD3/anti-CD28 bead stimulation represents the broad CD4+ T cell repertoire. Sorting of responding CD4+ T cells relied on upregulated CD40 ligand together with CD69.

The chain employs TRBV15 and TRBJ1-5; no clear D gene. The origin of this receptor is an adult woman with HIV who was CMV-seropositive. Sequences were derived from CD4+ T cells sorted from PBMCs after roughly 19-hour stimulation, sampled from a patient who received antiretroviral therapy. CDR3 protein: CATSTSRGPQHF. In DNA form, the CDR3 reads TGTGCCACCAGCACAAGTCGCGGACCCCAGCATTTT. The variable domain in full, with the rest retrieved from reference TRBV15 and TRBJ1-5, is DAMVIQNPRYQVTQFGKPVTLSCSQTLNHNVMYWYQQKSSQAPKLLFHYYDKDFNNEADTPDNFQSRRPNTSFCFLDIRSPGLGDTAMYLCATSTSRGPQHFGDGTRLSIL.